These 27 T cell receptor beta chains were sequenced from one sample in a study of blood T cell repertoires in COVID-19. Method: immunoSEQ multiplex PCR; TCRdb's copy keeps in-frame clones and lacks some. The table lists roughly 160,000 clones, roughly 83% of them singletons. The specimen sequenced was peripheral blood. These receptor sequences come from a man younger than 35 with active or convalescent COVID-19.

The chain couples TRBV11-3 to TRBJ2-1, with D maybe TRBD1 (7 bases). Trimming removed 4 bases at V and 9 bases at J, with 10 bases between. There are 12 residues in the CDR3. Germline V gene lookup returns CDR1 SGHNT and CDR2 YENEEA. CDR3 loop: CASSSQGGEQFF. The CDR3 DNA sequence: TGTGCCAGCAGCTCCCAGGGGGGTGAGCAGTTCTTC.

This clone has just one count. V and J are TRBV28 and TRBJ2-7, with 10 bases fitting TRBD2. The CDR3 totals 15 residues. Germline trimming cut 6 bases from V and 4 bases from J; bases unmatched to any gene: 9. The germline V gene encodes CDR1 MDHEN and CDR2 SYDVKM. The CDR3 loop is CASRSPSGRGYEQYF. Written as DNA, the CDR3 is TGTGCCAGCAGAAGCCCTAGCGGGAGAGGGTACGAGCAGTACTTC.

This clone has a handful of counts. The rearrangement uses TRBV20-1 and TRBJ2-5; 12 nucleotides match TRBD2. J was trimmed by 4 bases and V by 3 bases; bases with no gene match: 12. The CDR3 is 17 residues long. Germline CDR1 is DFQATT and CDR2 is SNEGSKA (reference sequence). Here the CDR3 DNA reads TGCAGTGCTAGTCCCGCTAGCGGGGGGGCGGTACGAGAGACCCAGTACTTC. This codes for CSASPASGGAVRETQYF.

The V and J genes are TRBV11-2 and TRBJ2-1, with 9 bases matching TRBD1. With V trimmed by 1 base and J by 7 bases, 2 bases remained unmatched. In germline, CDR1 is SGHAT, CDR2 FQNNGV. The length of the CDR3 is 14 residues. Here the CDR3 DNA reads TGTGCCAGCAGCTTAGCGGGGACAGGGAATGAGCAGTTCTTC. The encoded protein is CASSLAGTGNEQFF.

V and J are TRBV7-9 and TRBJ2-2, with D hard to call. The germline gives CDR1 SEHNR, CDR2 FQNEAQ (reference sequence). Trimming left V 5 bases short and J 1 base short, with 11 bases between. The CDR3 extends over 15 amino acids. CDR3 DNA: TGTGCCAGCAGCCTAAGGAGCGAGAACACCGGGGAGCTGTTTTTT. Protein product: CASSLRSENTGELFF.

The V gene is TRBV6-1, the J gene TRBJ1-5; D is possibly TRBD1 (5 bases). Per germline, CDR1 MNHNS and CDR2 SASEGT. V was pared by 3 bases and J by 0 bases, with 21 bases between. This CDR3 spans 19 amino acids. CDR3 amino acids: CASSDGAYSQPFSNQPQHF. The CDR3 nucleotides read TGTGCCAGCAGTGATGGGGCGTATTCACAACCCTTTAGCAATCAGCCCCAGCATTTT.

The table lists this clone with a few counts. The chain links TRBV27 to TRBJ2-7; D possibly corresponds to TRBD1 (6 bases). The V and J ends lost 5 bases and 5 bases respectively, with 16 bases between them. In germline, CDR1 is MNHEY, CDR2 SMNVEV (reference sequence). The CDR3 is 14 residues long. The CDR3 reads CASSILSDSHEQYF. The CDR3 nucleotides read TGTGCCAGCAGTATCCTCTCGGACAGTCACGAGCAGTACTTC.

J is TRBJ2-7 and V is TRBV2, with D tentatively TRBD1 (5 bases). Deletions cut 4 bases from V and 2 bases from J, with 9 bases between. This CDR3 is built from 13 residues. The germline V gene has CDR1 SNHLY and CDR2 FYNNEI. CDR3 sequence (DNA): TGTGCCAGCAGTGTGGTCAGGGCCTACGAGCAGTACTTC. Protein: CASSVVRAYEQYF.

This chain joins TRBV12-1 and TRBJ1-5; the table calls TRBD1, which could not be checked here. TRBV12-1 is a pseudogene locus. The CDR3 runs 19 residues. The CDR3 bases are TGTGCCAGCAGCACCATATCCGGGACAGGGAATTATAGCAATCAGCCCCAGCATTTT. This codes for CASSTISGTGNYSNQPQHF.

The J gene is TRBJ1-2, the V gene TRBV5-1; D not certain. CDR1 and CDR2 from the germline V gene are SGHRS and YFSETQ. This CDR3 has 13 residues. The germline V and J ends were trimmed by 3 bases and 5 bases, with 11 bases remaining between them. CDR3 sequence (DNA): TGCGCCAGCAGCTATTGGACGGGGTATGGCTACACCTTC. Its protein is CASSYWTGYGYTF.

In DNA form, the CDR3 reads TGTGCCAGCTCACTCCTACTAGCGGGACCCGCCTACGAGCAGTACTTC. Translated, it gives CASSLLLAGPAYEQYF. The chain employs TRBV18 and TRBJ2-7; 10 nucleotides align to TRBD2. This CDR3 spans 16 amino acids. CDR1 KGHSH and CDR2 LQKENI come from the germline V gene. With 4 bases clipped from V and 2 bases from J, the junction kept 8 bases outside the gene matches. The whole variable domain, filled in from reference TRBV18 and TRBJ2-7, reads NAGVMQNPRHLVRRRGQEARLRCSPMKGHSHVYWYRQLPEEGLKFMVYLQKENIIDESGMPKERFSAEFPKEGPSILRIQQVVRGDSAAYFCASSLLLAGPAYEQYFGPGTRLTVT.

The chain links TRBV7-7 to TRBJ2-3; 7 nucleotides match TRBD2. The ends lost 3 bases at V and 6 bases at J; junction bases unmatched: 3. Germline CDR1 and CDR2: SSHAT and FNYEAQ (reference sequence). The CDR3 spans 13 residues. CDR3 in amino acids: CASSFREVDTQYF. The DNA of the CDR3 is TGTGCCAGCAGCTTCCGGGAGGTGGATACGCAGTATTTT.

The chain uses TRBV7-8 and TRBJ2-7; 9 bases align to TRBD1. The CDR3 length is 15 residues. Germline loops: CDR1 SGHVS, CDR2 FQNEAQ. The junction had 6 bases not matched to a gene; V was cut back by 5 bases and J by 1 base. CDR3 bases: TGTGCCAGCAGCACCCGGGACAGGGTTTCCTACGAGCAGTACTTC. Translating it yields CASSTRDRVSYEQYF. Full variable domain (missing parts from reference TRBV7-8 and TRBJ2-7): GAGVSQSPRYKVAKRGQDVALRCDPISGHVSLFWYQQALGQGPEFLTYFQNEAQLDKSGLPSDRFFAERPEGSVSTLKIQRTQQEDSAVYLCASSTRDRVSYEQYFGPGTRLTVT.

The chain has TRBV4-2 and TRBJ1-6; 10 nucleotides line up with TRBD1. V was pared by 0 bases and J by 6 bases, with 5 bases of the junction left unmatched. The CDR3 covers 17 residues. The V gene's germline CDR1 is LGHNA and CDR2 YNFKEQ. The CDR3 protein is CASSQDGTGALNSPLHF. The DNA of the CDR3 is TGTGCCAGCAGCCAAGACGGGACAGGGGCCCTTAATTCACCCCTCCACTTT.

This clone was found once. The chain recombines TRBV5-8 with TRBJ2-1; 7 nucleotides align to TRBD2. The CDR3 is 16 amino acids. Trimming took 1 base from V and 7 from J; bases not matched to a gene: 11. Germline V gene lookup returns CDR1 SGHTS and CDR2 YDEGEE. CDR3 DNA: TGTGCCAGCAGCTTGACTCGTTGGACTAGAGTTAATGAGCAGTTCTTC. Its translation is CASSLTRWTRVNEQFF.

This clone has only a few counts. The chain couples TRBV9 to TRBJ2-2; 9 positions match TRBD1. There are 16 residues in the CDR3. The J segment lost 0 bases and the V segment lost 0 bases, leaving 0 bases of the junction unmatched. The V gene's germline CDR1 is SGDLS and CDR2 YYNGEE. CDR3 loop: CASSVGDRANTGELFF. CDR3 DNA sequence: TGTGCCAGCAGCGTAGGGGACAGGGCGAACACCGGGGAGCTGTTTTTT.

V usage is TRBV19 and J usage is TRBJ1-1; D is undetermined. The CDR3 sequence is 14 residues long. Germline lookup yields CDR1 LNHDA and CDR2 SQIVND (reference sequence). V was pared by 5 bases and J by 3 bases, with 13 bases between. The CDR3 DNA sequence: TGTGCCAGTAGTGCCGGGAGGCTAGACACTGAAGCTTTCTTT. It encodes CASSAGRLDTEAFF.

The chain combines TRBV27 with TRBJ2-2; TRBD2 aligns across 7 bases. V dropped 6 bases and J dropped 6; count of bases not matched to a gene: 16. Germline assignment: CDR1 MNHEY and CDR2 SMNVEV (reference sequence). This CDR3 has 17 residues. CDR3 sequence (DNA): TGTGCCAGCAGAGACCTGACTAGCAAGGCCAGGGCCGGGGAGCTGTTTTTT. It translates to CASRDLTSKARAGELFF.

The rearrangement links TRBV27 to TRBJ2-7; 7 bases are shared with TRBD2. The germline V gene has CDR1 MNHEY and CDR2 SMNVEV (reference sequence). CDR3 length: 16 residues. Trimming took 2 bases from V and 0 from J; bases not matched to a gene: 7. The CDR3 region is CASSLRGGESSYEQYF. The CDR3 coding sequence is TGTGCCAGCAGTTTACGGGGAGGGGAAAGCTCCTACGAGCAGTACTTC.

The chain couples TRBV19 to TRBJ1-1; a possible D gene is TRBD1 (5 bases). Germline lookup yields CDR1 LNHDA and CDR2 SQIVND (reference sequence). This CDR3 contains 12 residues. The ends were cut back, 4 bases at V and 4 bases at J, with 7 bases in the middle. CDR3 amino acids: CASSKGFTEAFF. The CDR3 nucleotides read TGTGCCAGTAGTAAGGGGTTCACTGAAGCTTTCTTT.

This chain links TRBV5-1 with TRBJ2-2; 11 bases are shared with TRBD2. The germline V gene encodes CDR1 SGHRS and CDR2 YFSETQ. V gave up 1 base and J gave up 0 bases; unmatched junction bases: 5. The CDR3 has 18 amino acids. The CDR3 reads CASSLTSGGLANTGELFF. The CDR3 DNA reads TGCGCCAGCAGCTTGACTAGCGGGGGCCTCGCGAACACCGGGGAGCTGTTTTTT.

This clone was seen a single time. The rearrangement joins TRBV5-1 to TRBJ2-4; 12 bases align to TRBD2. Germline V lookup: CDR1 SGHRS, CDR2 YFSETQ. The CDR3 has 17 residues. V lost 2 bases and J lost 7; bases outside the gene matches: 10. Written as DNA, the CDR3 is TGCGCCAGCAGCTTTGTTCCTAGCGGGAGGGCCGAGAACATTCAGTACTTC. It translates to CASSFVPSGRAENIQYF.

The J gene is TRBJ1-6, the V gene TRBV5-5; 7 positions match TRBD1. The V gene's germline CDR1 is SGHKS and CDR2 YYEKEE (reference sequence). The J segment lost 7 bases and the V segment lost 6 bases, leaving 4 bases of the junction unmatched. The CDR3 consists of 13 residues. The chain's CDR3 is CASILRGNSPLHF. CDR3 DNA: TGTGCCAGCATCCTCAGGGGGAATTCACCCCTCCACTTT.

The chain carries TRBV28 and TRBJ2-7; 15 bases line up with TRBD2. After removal of 5 bases from V and 2 bases from J, the junction contained 10 bases not matched to a gene. The CDR3 sequence is 18 residues long. Germline V gene data show CDR1 as MDHEN and CDR2 as SYDVKM. DNA for the CDR3: TGTGCCAGCAGTAGGACTAGCGGGAGGGGCCGACTTACCTACGAGCAGTACTTC. It translates to CASSRTSGRGRLTYEQYF.

The V gene is TRBV19, the J gene TRBJ1-4, with D perhaps TRBD1 (6 bases). The CDR3 runs to 17 residues. V gave up 5 bases and J gave up 0 bases, with 16 bases separating them. Looked up from germline, CDR1 is LNHDA and CDR2 is SQIVND (reference sequence). In nucleotides, the CDR3 is TGTGCCAGTAGTGATGGCGGCAAGGGGGCAACTAATGAAAAACTGTTTTTT. Translation gives CASSDGGKGATNEKLFF.

The J gene is TRBJ2-1, the V gene TRBV19; 10 bases align to TRBD2. The CDR3 covers 14 residues. Trimming at V came to 5 bases and at J to 7 bases, leaving 5 bases not matched to a gene. Germline V CDR1 and CDR2: LNHDA, SQIVND (reference sequence). CDR3 nucleotide sequence: TGTGCCAGTAGTGCGGGACTAGCGTGGAATGAGCAGTTCTTC. Translated: CASSAGLAWNEQFF.

V is TRBV2 and J is TRBJ1-6; D might be TRBD1 (6 bases). The germline V gene encodes CDR1 SNHLY and CDR2 FYNNEI. The CDR3 runs to 14 residues. V lost 6 bases to trimming and J lost 6 bases, with 12 bases between them. CDR3 nucleotides: TGTGCCAGCAGGGGGACATCGCTTAATTCACCCCTCCACTTT. Protein: CASRGTSLNSPLHF.